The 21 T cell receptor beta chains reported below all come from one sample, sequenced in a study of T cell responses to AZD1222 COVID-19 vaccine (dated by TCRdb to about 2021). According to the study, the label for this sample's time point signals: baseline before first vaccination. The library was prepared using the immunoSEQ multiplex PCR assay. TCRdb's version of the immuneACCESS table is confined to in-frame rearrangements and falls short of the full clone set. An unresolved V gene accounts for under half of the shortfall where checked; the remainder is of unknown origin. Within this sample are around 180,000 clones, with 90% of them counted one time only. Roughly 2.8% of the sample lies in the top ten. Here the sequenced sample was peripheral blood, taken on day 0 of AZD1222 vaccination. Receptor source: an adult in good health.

CDR3 coding DNA: TGTGCCAGCTCACCGGGACAGGGGTCCCACTCTGGAAACACCATATATTTT. Amino acid sequence: CASSPGQGSHSGNTIYF. This chain joins TRBV18 and TRBJ1-3; 10 bases match TRBD1. This CDR3 region has 17 residues. Looked up from germline, CDR1 is KGHSH and CDR2 is LQKENI. J gave up 0 bases and V 3 bases, and 5 bases lay outside the gene matches.

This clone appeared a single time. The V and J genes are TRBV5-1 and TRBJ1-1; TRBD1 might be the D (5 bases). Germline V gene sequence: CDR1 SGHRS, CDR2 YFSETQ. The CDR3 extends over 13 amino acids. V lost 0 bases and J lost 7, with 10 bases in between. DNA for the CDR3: TGCGCCAGCAGCTTGGCGGGCAGGGTTGAAGCTTTCTTT. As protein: CASSLAGRVEAFF.

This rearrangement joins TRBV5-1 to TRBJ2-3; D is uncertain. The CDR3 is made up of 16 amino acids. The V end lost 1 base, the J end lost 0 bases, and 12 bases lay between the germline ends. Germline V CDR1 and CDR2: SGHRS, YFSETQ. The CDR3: CASSLSGLASTDTQYF. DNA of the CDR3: TGCGCCAGCAGCTTGAGTGGGCTCGCTAGCACAGATACGCAGTATTTT.

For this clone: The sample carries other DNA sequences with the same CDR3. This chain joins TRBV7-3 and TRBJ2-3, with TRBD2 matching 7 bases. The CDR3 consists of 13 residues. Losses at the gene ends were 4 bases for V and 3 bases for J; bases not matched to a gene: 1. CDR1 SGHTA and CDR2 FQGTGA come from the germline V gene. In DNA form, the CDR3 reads TGTGCCAGCAGCTCCGGGGGGACAGATACGCAGTATTTT. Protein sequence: CASSSGGTDTQYF.

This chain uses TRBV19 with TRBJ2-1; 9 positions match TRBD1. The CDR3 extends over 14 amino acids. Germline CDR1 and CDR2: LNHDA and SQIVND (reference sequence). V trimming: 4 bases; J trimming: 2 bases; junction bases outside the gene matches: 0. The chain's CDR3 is CASSRTGAYNEQFF. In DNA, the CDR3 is TGTGCCAGTAGTAGGACAGGGGCCTACAATGAGCAGTTCTTC.

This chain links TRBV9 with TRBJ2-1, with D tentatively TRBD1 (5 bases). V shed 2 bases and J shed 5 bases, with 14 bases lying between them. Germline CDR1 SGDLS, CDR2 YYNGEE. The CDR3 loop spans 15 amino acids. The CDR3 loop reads CASSVGQVRNNEQFF. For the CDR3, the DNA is TGTGCCAGCAGCGTGGGGCAGGTTAGAAACAATGAGCAGTTCTTC.

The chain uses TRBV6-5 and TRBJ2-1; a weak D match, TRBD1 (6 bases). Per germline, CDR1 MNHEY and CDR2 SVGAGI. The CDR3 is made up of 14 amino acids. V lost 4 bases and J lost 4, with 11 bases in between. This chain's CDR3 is CASSSRDTYNEQFF. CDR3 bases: TGTGCCAGCAGTTCCCGGGACACTTACAATGAGCAGTTCTTC.

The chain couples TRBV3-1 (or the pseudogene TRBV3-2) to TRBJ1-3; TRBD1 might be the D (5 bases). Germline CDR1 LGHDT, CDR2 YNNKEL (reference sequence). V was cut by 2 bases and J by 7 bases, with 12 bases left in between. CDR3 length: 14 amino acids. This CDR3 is CASSQHQTDNTIYF. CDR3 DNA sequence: TGTGCCAGCAGCCAACACCAGACAGATAACACCATATATTTT.

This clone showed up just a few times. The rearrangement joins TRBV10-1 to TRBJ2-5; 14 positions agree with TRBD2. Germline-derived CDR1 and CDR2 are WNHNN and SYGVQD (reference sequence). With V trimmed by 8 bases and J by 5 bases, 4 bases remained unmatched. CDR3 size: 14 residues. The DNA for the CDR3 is TGCGCCAGCGGGGGGACTAGCGGGGGCGAGACCCAGTACTTC. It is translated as CASGGTSGGETQYF.

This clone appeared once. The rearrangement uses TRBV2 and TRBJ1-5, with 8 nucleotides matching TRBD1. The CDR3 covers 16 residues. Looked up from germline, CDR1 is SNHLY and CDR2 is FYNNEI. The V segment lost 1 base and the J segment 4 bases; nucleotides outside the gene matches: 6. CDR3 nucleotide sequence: TGTGCCAGCAGTGAAGGGACAGGGCGTAATAATCAGCCCCAGCATTTT. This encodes CASSEGTGRNNQPQHF.

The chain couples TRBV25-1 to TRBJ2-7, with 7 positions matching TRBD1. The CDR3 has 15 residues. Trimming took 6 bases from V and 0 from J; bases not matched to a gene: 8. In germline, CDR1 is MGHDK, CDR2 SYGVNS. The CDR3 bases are TGTGCCAGCAGCCCAACAGGGGAACTCTCCTACGAGCAGTACTTC. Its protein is CASSPTGELSYEQYF.

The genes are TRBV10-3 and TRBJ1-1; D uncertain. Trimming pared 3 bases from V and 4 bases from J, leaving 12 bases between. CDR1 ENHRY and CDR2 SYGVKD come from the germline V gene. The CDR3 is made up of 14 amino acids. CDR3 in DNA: TGTGCCATCAGTGAAGAAAGGGATGGCACTGAAGCTTTCTTT. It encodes CAISEERDGTEAFF.

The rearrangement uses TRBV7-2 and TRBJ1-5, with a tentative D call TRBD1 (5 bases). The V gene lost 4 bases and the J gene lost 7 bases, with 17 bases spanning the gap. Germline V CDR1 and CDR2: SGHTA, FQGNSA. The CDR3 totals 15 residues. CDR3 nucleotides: TGTGCCAGCAGCTCCACGTCGGGGGGGGGACAGCCCCAGCATTTT. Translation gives CASSSTSGGGQPQHF.

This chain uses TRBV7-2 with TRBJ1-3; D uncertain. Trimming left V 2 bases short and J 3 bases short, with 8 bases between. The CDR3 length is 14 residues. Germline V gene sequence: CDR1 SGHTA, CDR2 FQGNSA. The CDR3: CASSLLQIGNTIYF. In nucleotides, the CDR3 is TGTGCCAGCAGCTTATTGCAAATTGGAAACACCATATATTTT.

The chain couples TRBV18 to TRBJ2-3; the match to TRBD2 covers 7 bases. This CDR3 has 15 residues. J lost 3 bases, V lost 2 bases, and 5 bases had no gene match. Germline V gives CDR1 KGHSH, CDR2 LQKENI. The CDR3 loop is CASSPRLAGTDTQYF. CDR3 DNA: TGTGCCAGCTCACCAAGACTAGCCGGAACAGATACGCAGTATTTT.

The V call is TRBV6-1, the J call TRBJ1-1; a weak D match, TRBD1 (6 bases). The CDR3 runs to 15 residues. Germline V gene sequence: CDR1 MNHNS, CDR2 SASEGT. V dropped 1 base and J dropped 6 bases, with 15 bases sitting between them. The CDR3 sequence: CASSEVGTYGAEAFF. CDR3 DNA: TGTGCCAGCAGTGAAGTCGGGACATATGGCGCTGAAGCTTTCTTT.

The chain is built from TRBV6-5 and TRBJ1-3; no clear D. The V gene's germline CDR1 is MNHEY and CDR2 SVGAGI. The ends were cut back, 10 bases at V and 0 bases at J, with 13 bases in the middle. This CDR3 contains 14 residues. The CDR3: CATRGGFSGNTIYF. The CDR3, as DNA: TGTGCCACCCGGGGAGGGTTCTCTGGAAACACCATATATTTT.

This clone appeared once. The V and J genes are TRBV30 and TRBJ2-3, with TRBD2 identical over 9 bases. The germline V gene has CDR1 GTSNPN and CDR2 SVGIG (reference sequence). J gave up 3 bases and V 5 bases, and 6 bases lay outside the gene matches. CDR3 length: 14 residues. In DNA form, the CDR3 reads TGTGCCTGGGCCTCTAGCGGGGTGACAGATACGCAGTATTTT. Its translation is CAWASSGVTDTQYF.

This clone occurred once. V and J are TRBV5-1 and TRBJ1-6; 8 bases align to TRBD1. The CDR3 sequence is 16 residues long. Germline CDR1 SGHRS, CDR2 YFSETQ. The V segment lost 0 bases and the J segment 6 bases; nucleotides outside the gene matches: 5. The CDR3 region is CASSLVGDRGNSPLHF. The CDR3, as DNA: TGCGCCAGCAGCTTGGTGGGCGACAGGGGTAATTCACCCCTCCACTTT.

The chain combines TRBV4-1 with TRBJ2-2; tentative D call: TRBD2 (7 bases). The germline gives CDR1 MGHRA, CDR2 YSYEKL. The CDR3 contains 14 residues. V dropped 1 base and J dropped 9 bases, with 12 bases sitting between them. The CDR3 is CASSQASGGRELFF. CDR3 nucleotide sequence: TGCGCCAGCAGCCAAGCTTCGGGGGGCCGGGAGCTGTTTTTT.

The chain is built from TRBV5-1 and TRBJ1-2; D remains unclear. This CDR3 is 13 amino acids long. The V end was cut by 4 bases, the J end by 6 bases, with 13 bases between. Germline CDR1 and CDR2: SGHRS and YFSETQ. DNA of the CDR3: TGCGCCAGCAGCGCCGGACCCCTCAATGGCTACACCTTC. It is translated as CASSAGPLNGYTF.